This TCR beta chain was identified in a study of siplizumab effects on memory and regulatory T cells. The method was immunoSEQ multiplex PCR; TCRdb's version includes in-frame clones alone and lacks a portion of them. The table includes roughly 120,000 clones, approximately 94% detected once. The CDR3 runs to 16 residues. Trimming stripped 2 bases from V and 10 bases from J, with 19 bases between. The germline gives CDR1 SGHNT, CDR2 YYREEE (reference sequence). Worth noting for this clone: Its specificity is unknown.

Study-level results: Just a small share of alloreactive clones was traced back to unstimulated subsets. Naive T cells seemed more diverse than memory cells and seemed major alloresponse contributors. Siplizumab cultures yielded proliferating Tregs whose suppressive function was not confirmed.

The V and J genes are TRBV5-4 and TRBJ1-6; tentatively, D is TRBD1 (5 bases). The clonotype originates from a human donor in good health. The sample consisted of non-Treg CD4+ T cells sorted from blood. The CDR3 sequence is CASSLAPQGGKSPLHF. The DNA of the CDR3 is TGTGCCAGCAGCTTAGCGCCTCAGGGAGGGAAATCACCCCTCCACTTT.